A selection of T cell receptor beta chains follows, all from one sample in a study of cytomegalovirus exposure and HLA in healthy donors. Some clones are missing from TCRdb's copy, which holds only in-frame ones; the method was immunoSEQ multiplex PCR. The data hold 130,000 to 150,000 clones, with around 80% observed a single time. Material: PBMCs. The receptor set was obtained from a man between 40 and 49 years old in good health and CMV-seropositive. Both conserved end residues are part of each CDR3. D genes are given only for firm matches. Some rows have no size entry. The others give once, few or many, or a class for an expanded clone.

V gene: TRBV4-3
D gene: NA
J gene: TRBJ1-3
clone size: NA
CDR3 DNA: TGCGCCAGCAGCCTGAACCGCCGGGTAGCTGGAAACACCATATATTTT
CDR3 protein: CASSLNRRVAGNTIYF

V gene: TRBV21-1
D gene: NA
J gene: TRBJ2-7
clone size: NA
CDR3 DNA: TGTGCCAGCAGCAAGGTGCGGGAGCGATCCTACGAGCAGTACTTC
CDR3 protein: CASSKVRERSYEQYF

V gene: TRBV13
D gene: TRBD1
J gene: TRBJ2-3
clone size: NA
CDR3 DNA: TGTGCCAGCAGCTTAGCCAGGGGGCAAGATACGCAGTATTTT
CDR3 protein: CASSLARGQDTQYF

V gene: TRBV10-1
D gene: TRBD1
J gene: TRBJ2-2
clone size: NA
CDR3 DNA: TGCGCCAGCAGTGACCCGGGACAGGGAGCCACCGGGGAGCTGTTTTTT
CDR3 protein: CASSDPGQGATGELFF

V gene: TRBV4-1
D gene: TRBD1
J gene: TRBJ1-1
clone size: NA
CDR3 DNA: TGCGCCAGCAGCCAAGACCGACAGGGGGGTCCTGAAGCTTTCTTT
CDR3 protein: CASSQDRQGGPEAFF

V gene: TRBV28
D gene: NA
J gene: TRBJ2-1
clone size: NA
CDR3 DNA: TGTGCCAGCAGGGTCGACAACAATGAGCAGTTCTTC
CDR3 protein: CASRVDNNEQFF

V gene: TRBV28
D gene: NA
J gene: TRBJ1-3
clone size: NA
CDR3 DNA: TGTGCCAGCAGTTTCTCACAGTTAGATGGAAACACCATATATTTT
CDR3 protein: CASSFSQLDGNTIYF

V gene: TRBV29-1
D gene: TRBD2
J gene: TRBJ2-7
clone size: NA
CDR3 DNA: TGCAGCGTTAGCGGGAGCTTCTCCTACGAGCAGTACTTC
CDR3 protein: CSVSGSFSYEQYF

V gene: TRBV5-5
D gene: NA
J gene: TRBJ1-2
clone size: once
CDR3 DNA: TGTGCCAGCAGCTCGACGGGTCTTTATGGCTACACCTTC
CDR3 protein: CASSSTGLYGYTF

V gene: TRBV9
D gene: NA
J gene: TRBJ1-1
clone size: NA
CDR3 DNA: TGTGCCAGCAGCGTAGACCCGGGATTAGGAACTGAAGCTTTCTTT
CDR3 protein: CASSVDPGLGTEAFF

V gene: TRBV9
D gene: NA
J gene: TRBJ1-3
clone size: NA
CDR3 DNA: TGTGCCAGCACGGGCTCTGGAAACACCATATATTTT
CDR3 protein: CASTGSGNTIYF

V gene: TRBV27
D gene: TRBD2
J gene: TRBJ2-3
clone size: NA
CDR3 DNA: TGTGCCAGCAGTTCTAGCGGGAGGGCCACAGATACGCAGTATTTT
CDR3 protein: CASSSSGRATDTQYF

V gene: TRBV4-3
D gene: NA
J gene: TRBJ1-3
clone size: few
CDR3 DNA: TGCGCCAGCAGCCCGTCACAGCGGACGGGAAACACCATATATTTT
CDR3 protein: CASSPSQRTGNTIYF

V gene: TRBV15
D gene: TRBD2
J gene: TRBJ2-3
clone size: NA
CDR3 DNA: TGTGCCACCAGCAGAGCTCTAGCGGCGAGCACAGATACGCAGTATTTT
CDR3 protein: CATSRALAASTDTQYF

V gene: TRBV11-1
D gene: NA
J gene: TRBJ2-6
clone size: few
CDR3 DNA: TGTGCCAGCAGCTTAGTAACTGGGGCCAACGTCCTGACTTTC
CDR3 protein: CASSLVTGANVLTF

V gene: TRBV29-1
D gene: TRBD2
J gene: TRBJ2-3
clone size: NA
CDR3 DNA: TGCAGCGTTGCCGGGACTAGCGTGCCCTCCACAGATACGCAGTATTTT
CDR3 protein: CSVAGTSVPSTDTQYF

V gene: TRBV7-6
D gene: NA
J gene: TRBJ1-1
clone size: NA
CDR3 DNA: TGTGCCAGCAGCCGGCAGGGCACTGAAGCTTTCTTT
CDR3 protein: CASSRQGTEAFF

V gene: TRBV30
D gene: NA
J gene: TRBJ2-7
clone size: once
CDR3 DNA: TGTGCCTGGAGTGTGCCAGGGGCCTACGAGCAGTACTTC
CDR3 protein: CAWSVPGAYEQYF

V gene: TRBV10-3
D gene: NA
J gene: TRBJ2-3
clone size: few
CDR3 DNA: TGTGCCATCAGGACTAGCACAGATACGCAGTATTTT
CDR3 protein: CAIRTSTDTQYF

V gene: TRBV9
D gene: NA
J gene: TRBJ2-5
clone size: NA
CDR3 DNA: TGTGCCAGCAGCGTGGGGGCTAGCGGCCAAGAGACCCAGTACTTC
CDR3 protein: CASSVGASGQETQYF

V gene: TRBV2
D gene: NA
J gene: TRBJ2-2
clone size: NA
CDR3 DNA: TGTGCCAGCAGTGAGGAAGCTAGAGGGGAGCTGTTTTTT
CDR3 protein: CASSEEARGELFF

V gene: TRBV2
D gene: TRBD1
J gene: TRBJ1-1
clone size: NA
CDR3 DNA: TGTGCCAGCAGCGGGACAGGACATATGAACACTGAAGCTTTCTTT
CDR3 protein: CASSGTGHMNTEAFF